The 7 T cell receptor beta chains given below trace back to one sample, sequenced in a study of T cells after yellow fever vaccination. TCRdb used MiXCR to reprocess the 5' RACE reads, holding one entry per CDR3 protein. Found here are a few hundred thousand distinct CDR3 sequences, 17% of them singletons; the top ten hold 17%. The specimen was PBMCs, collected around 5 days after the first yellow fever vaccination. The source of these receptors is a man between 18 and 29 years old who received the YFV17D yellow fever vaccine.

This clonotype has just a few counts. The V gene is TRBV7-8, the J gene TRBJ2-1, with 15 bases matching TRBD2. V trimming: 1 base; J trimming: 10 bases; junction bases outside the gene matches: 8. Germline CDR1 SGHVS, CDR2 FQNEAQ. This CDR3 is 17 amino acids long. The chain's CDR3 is CASSLGRTSGGVAEQFF. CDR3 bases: TGTGCCAGCAGCTTAGGTCGGACTAGCGGGGGGGTAGCCGAGCAGTTCTTC.

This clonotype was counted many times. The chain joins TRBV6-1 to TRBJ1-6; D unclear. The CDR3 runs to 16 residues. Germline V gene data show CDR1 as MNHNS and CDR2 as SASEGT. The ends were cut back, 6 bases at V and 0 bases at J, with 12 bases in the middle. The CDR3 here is CASRRDPSSYNSPLHF. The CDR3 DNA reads TGTGCCAGCAGGCGAGACCCCAGCTCCTATAATTCACCCCTCCACTTT.

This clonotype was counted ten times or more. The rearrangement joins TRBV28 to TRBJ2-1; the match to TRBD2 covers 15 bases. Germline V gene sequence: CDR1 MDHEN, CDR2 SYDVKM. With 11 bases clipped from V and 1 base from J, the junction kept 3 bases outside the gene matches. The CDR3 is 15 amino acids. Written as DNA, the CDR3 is TGTGCCGGACTAGCGGGGGGGAGATCCTACAATGAGCAGTTCTTC. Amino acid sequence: CAGLAGGRSYNEQFF.

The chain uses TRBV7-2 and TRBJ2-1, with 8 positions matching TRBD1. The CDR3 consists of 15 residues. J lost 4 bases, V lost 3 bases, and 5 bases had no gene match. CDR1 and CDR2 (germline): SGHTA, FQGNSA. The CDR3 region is CASSFGTGAYNEQFF. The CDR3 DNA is TGTGCCAGCAGCTTCGGGACAGGTGCATACAATGAGCAGTTCTTC. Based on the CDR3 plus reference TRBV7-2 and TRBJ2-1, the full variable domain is GAGVSQSPSNKVTEKGKDVELRCDPISGHTALYWYRQSLGQGLEFLIYFQGNSAPDKSGLPSDRFSAERTGGSVSTLTIQRTQQEDSAVYLCASSFGTGAYNEQFFGPGTRLTVL.

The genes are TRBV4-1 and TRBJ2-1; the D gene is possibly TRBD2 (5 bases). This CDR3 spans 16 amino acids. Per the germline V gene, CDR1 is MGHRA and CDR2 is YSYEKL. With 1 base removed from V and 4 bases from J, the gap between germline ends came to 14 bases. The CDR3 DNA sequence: TGCGCCAGCAGCCAAGGCGTCGGGCGGACTTACAATGAGCAGTTCTTC. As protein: CASSQGVGRTYNEQFF.

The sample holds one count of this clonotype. The CDR3 sequence: CASSPRVGERSYNEQFF. The DNA for the CDR3 is TGTGCCAGCAGCCCCCGCGTGGGTGAGCGGTCCTACAATGAGCAGTTCTTC. The chain couples TRBV6-1 to TRBJ2-1, with D tentatively TRBD2 (5 bases). Trimming stripped 6 bases from V and 1 base from J, with 19 bases between. The CDR3 contains 17 residues. CDR1 is MNHNS and CDR2 is SASEGT in the germline V gene.

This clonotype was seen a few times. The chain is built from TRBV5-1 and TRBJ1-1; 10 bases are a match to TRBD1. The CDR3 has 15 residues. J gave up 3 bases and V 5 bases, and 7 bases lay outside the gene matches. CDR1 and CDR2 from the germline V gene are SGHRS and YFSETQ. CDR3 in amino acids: CASRSTTGGDTEAFF. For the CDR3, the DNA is TGCGCCAGCAGATCCACGACAGGGGGCGACACTGAAGCTTTCTTT.